This TCR beta chain appears in the sequencing data of a study of CD8+ T cells in alopecia areata. The V gene's germline CDR1 is DFQATT and CDR2 SNEGSKA (reference sequence). There are 11 residues in the CDR3. Trimming stripped 6 bases from V and 5 bases from J, with 11 bases between. In each case, RNA was isolated and then reverse transcribed into cDNA as the sequencing template. Sequenced by immunoSEQ multiplex PCR; TCRdb stores in-frame clones only, minus some. This table holds fewer than 200,000 clones, about 63% found once. Alopecia areata patients provided lesional scalp punch biopsies and peripheral blood.

The sample consisted of CD4+ T cells sorted from blood, taken at week 0. This chain links TRBV20-1 with TRBJ2-7; D ambiguous. The sequence derives from a human donor with alopecia areata. The CDR3 spells CSAQGRNEQYF. The CDR3 DNA sequence: TGCAGTGCCCAAGGCCGAAACGAGCAGTACTTC.